One sample yielded the 17 T cell receptor beta chains listed below, sequenced in a study of T cells after posttransplantation cyclophosphamide. Treatment was busulfan-fludarabine conditioning, a marrow graft, and cyclophosphamide on days +3 and +4. Assay: immunoSEQ multiplex PCR; the TCRdb copy retains only in-frame clones and omits some. The table lists about 43,000 clones, less than 95% of them singletons, with 2% to 2.5% in the top ten. The source was PBMCs, collected around 67 days after allogeneic stem cell transplant with posttransplant cyclophosphamide. The source is a male patient aged 55 to 69 who received an allogeneic stem cell transplant from a related donor and was CMV-positive. The graft donor may account for some of the T cells.

V usage is TRBV13 and J usage is TRBJ2-1, with D tentatively TRBD1 (6 bases). Germline V gene sequence: CDR1 PRHDT, CDR2 FYEKMQ (reference sequence). V dropped 7 bases and J dropped 0 bases, with 25 bases sitting between them. The CDR3 runs to 19 residues. DNA of the CDR3: TGTGCCAGCAACACCGTAGGGGGACCAAACTCAAGCTCCTACAATGAGCAGTTCTTC. The encoded protein is CASNTVGGPNSSSYNEQFF.

J is TRBJ1-6 and V is TRBV10-2, with a weak D call TRBD1 (6 bases). CDR3 length: 15 residues. V lost 6 bases, J lost 5 bases, and 14 bases lay in between. Germline CDR1 and CDR2: WSHSY and SAAADI. The CDR3 DNA is TGCGCCAGCAGGGGGGCCCGGTCGGATAATTCACCCCTCCACTTT. Its translation: CASRGARSDNSPLHF.

J is TRBJ2-3 and V is TRBV18; maybe TRBD1 (6 bases). In germline, CDR1 is KGHSH, CDR2 LQKENI. The CDR3 sequence is 16 residues long. Trimming took 3 bases from V and 5 from J, leaving 18 bases between them. The CDR3 region has the DNA TGTGCCAGCTCACCCGGCAGGGGAGCGTCGGTAGATACGCAGTATTTT. Amino acid sequence: CASSPGRGASVDTQYF.

This chain joins TRBV6-1 and TRBJ1-6; 8 bases fit TRBD1. Germline values: CDR1 MNHNS, CDR2 SASEGT. With 7 bases clipped from V and 9 bases from J, the junction kept 11 bases outside the gene matches. The CDR3 totals 15 residues. The CDR3 DNA reads as TGTGCCAGCACCGAGGCCGACAGGGGACCTTCACCCCTCCACTTT. Its protein is CASTEADRGPSPLHF.

This clone was picked up a small number of times. The J gene is TRBJ1-5, the V gene TRBV2; D remains unclear. The V gene lost 3 bases and the J gene lost 5 bases, with 17 bases spanning the gap. Germline CDR1 reads SNHLY; CDR2 reads FYNNEI. This CDR3 is 16 amino acids long. The CDR3 sequence is CASSDFGTPRDQPQHF. The CDR3, as DNA: TGTGCCAGCAGTGATTTCGGAACCCCTCGGGATCAGCCCCAGCATTTT.

This chain joins TRBV5-6 and TRBJ2-1; 13 bases line up with TRBD2. Germline V gene data show CDR1 as SGHDT and CDR2 as YYEEEE. Losses at the gene ends were 3 bases for V and 6 bases for J; bases not matched to a gene: 9. The CDR3 is 17 amino acids. The CDR3 DNA is TGTGCCAGCAGCTACGCCCCGACTAGCGGGGGGCTCAATGAGCAGTTCTTC. This gives the protein CASSYAPTSGGLNEQFF.

The genes are TRBV5-1 and TRBJ2-7; D unresolved. The germline V gene has CDR1 SGHRS and CDR2 YFSETQ. The CDR3 runs 13 residues. Trimming took 6 bases from V and 4 from J, leaving 14 bases between them. In DNA, the CDR3 is TGCGCCAGCACCAATAACCTAGGTTACGAGCAGTACTTC. Translation: CASTNNLGYEQYF.

The rearrangement uses TRBV7-2 and TRBJ2-2, with D tentatively TRBD2 (5 bases). Per germline, CDR1 SGHTA and CDR2 FQGNSA. The CDR3 runs to 13 residues. Trimming stripped 1 base from V and 7 bases from J, with 7 bases between. Here the CDR3 reads CASSLGLFGELFF. In DNA, the CDR3 is TGTGCCAGCAGCTTAGGACTATTCGGGGAGCTGTTTTTT.

The chain recombines TRBV7-9 with TRBJ1-4, with unresolved D. The CDR3 is 16 residues long. V was cut by 1 base and J by 0 bases, with 9 bases left in between. The germline CDR1 and CDR2 sequences are SEHNR and FQNEAQ (reference sequence). CDR3 coding DNA: TGTGCCAGCAGCTTAGTAGAAAGTGCAACTAATGAAAAACTGTTTTTT. Its translation: CASSLVESATNEKLFF.

This chain joins TRBV30 and TRBJ2-6, with 7 bases aligning to TRBD1. The CDR3 spans 14 residues. Germline V CDR1 and CDR2: GTSNPN, SVGIG (reference sequence). V was pared by 7 bases and J by 2 bases, with 5 bases of the junction left unmatched. CDR3 DNA sequence: TGTGCCTCACGCGACAGGGCTGGGGCCAACGTCCTGACTTTC. This encodes CASRDRAGANVLTF.

The V call is TRBV30, the J call TRBJ1-2; tentatively, D is TRBD1 (5 bases). The germline V gene has CDR1 GTSNPN and CDR2 SVGIG (reference sequence). The CDR3 consists of 13 residues. V was clipped by 3 bases and J by 6 bases, with 14 bases between them. The CDR3 DNA is TGTGCCTGGAGCCTCGGGGGGGGAAATGGCTACACCTTC. Its translation: CAWSLGGGNGYTF.

The rearrangement joins TRBV7-6 to TRBJ1-1, with a weak D call TRBD1 (5 bases). The V gene lost 6 bases and the J gene lost 1 base, with 12 bases spanning the gap. The CDR3 has 14 amino acids. Germline V gives CDR1 SGHVS, CDR2 FNYEAQ. CDR3 protein: CASSPRGSNTEAFF. The DNA of the CDR3 is TGTGCCAGCAGTCCGCGGGGGTCGAACACTGAAGCTTTCTTT. Full variable domain (remainder filled in from reference TRBV7-6 and TRBJ1-1): GAGVSQSPRYKVTKRGQDVALRCDPISGHVSLYWYRQALGQGPEFLTYFNYEAQQDKSGLPNDRFSAERPEGSISTLTIQRTEQRDSAMYRCASSPRGSNTEAFFGQGTRLTVV.

This chain links TRBV7-9 with TRBJ1-1; 8 positions agree with TRBD1. The CDR3 has 15 amino acids. Per the germline V gene, CDR1 is SEHNR and CDR2 is FQNEAQ (reference sequence). J gave up 2 bases and V 6 bases, and 8 bases lay outside the gene matches. The CDR3 DNA follows: TGTGCCAGCAGACCCACAGGGGGGATAAACACTGAAGCTTTCTTT. It is translated as CASRPTGGINTEAFF.

The chain couples TRBV5-1 to TRBJ2-5, with D possibly TRBD1 on 5 matching bases. Deletions cut 0 bases from V and 4 bases from J, with 16 bases between. Germline V gives CDR1 SGHRS, CDR2 YFSETQ. This CDR3 comprises 16 residues. The CDR3 loop reads CASSLGGLGFRETQYF. In DNA, the CDR3 is TGCGCCAGCAGCTTGGGGGGCCTGGGGTTTCGAGAGACCCAGTACTTC.

V and J are TRBV2 and TRBJ2-7; TRBD2 might be the D (7 bases). The CDR3 has 13 amino acids. The germline gives CDR1 SNHLY, CDR2 FYNNEI. The V and J ends lost 6 bases and 6 bases respectively, with 15 bases between them. This CDR3 reads CASRMGGPGEQYF. The CDR3 DNA is TGTGCCAGCAGAATGGGGGGGCCCGGCGAGCAGTACTTC.

DNA for the CDR3: TGTGCCAGCAGTGAAGGACAGGGGGCCTTTTCACCCCTCCACTTT. It encodes CASSEGQGAFSPLHF. V is TRBV6-1 and J is TRBJ1-6, with TRBD1 identical over 10 bases. The CDR3 spans 15 residues. V was pared by 1 base and J by 9 bases, with 3 bases of the junction left unmatched. Germline CDR1 is MNHNS and CDR2 is SASEGT.

The chain carries TRBV2 and TRBJ2-3; 10 nucleotides line up with TRBD2. The junction had 8 bases not matched to a gene; V was cut back by 8 bases and J by 0 bases. This CDR3 has 16 residues. From germline, CDR1 is SNHLY and CDR2 FYNNEI. CDR3 nucleotide sequence: TGTGCCAGCCGTCGATCACTAGCGGGGAGCACAGATACGCAGTATTTT. It is translated as CASRRSLAGSTDTQYF.